The entry that follows covers one TCR beta chain sequence. Its specificity is not known. This PCR relied on a set of 60 Vbeta primers and 13 Jbeta primers. Generated by immunoSEQ multiplex PCR, the TCRdb table keeps only in-frame clones and is missing some. Here the sample spans some 110,000 clones, around 77% being singletons. Germline CDR1 reads SGDLS; CDR2 reads YYNGEE. The CDR3 sequence is 17 residues long. The V gene lost 0 bases and the J gene lost 2 bases, with 18 bases spanning the gap. The sample is drawn from a study of cytomegalovirus exposure and HLA in healthy donors. Study results and limitations: A later analysis found that most CMV-associated TCR beta chains appeared HLA-restricted. TCR beta V- and J-gene trimming, according to a later analysis, was linked to a missense DCLRE1C variant.

The TCR sequence derives from a middle-aged woman in good health and CMV-seropositive. Sequenced input: PBMCs. The chain has TRBV9 and TRBJ2-7; no clear D gene. In DNA form, the CDR3 reads TGTGCCAGCAGCGTAGATGGGCTATTCGCCAATACCTACGAGCAGTACTTC. Its protein product is CASSVDGLFANTYEQYF. The whole variable domain, filled in from reference TRBV9 and TRBJ2-7, reads DSGVTQTPKHLITATGQRVTLRCSPRSGDLSVYWYQQSLDQGLQFLIQYYNGEERAKGNILERFSAQQFPDLHSELNLSSLELGDSALYFCASSVDGLFANTYEQYFGPGTRLTVT.